Following are 6 T cell receptor beta chains from one sample sequenced in a study of blood T cell repertoires in COVID-19. Profiling relied on immunoSEQ multiplex PCR, and the TCRdb table lists in-frame clones only, not all of them. Of around 51,000 clones in the sample, 86% were seen once. Sequencing used peripheral blood. The source of these receptors is a man older than 75 with active COVID-19.

The chain couples TRBV6-1 to TRBJ1-2; no reliable D call. The CDR3 sequence is 13 residues long. V lost 2 bases and J 3 bases, leaving 7 bases between the germline ends. The V gene's germline CDR1 is MNHNS and CDR2 SASEGT. The chain's CDR3 is CASSEQQYYGYTF. CDR3 sequence (DNA): TGTGCCAGCAGTGAACAACAGTACTATGGCTACACCTTC.

This rearrangement joins TRBV7-2 to TRBJ2-5; TRBD2 is a possible D gene (7 bases). V was pared by 0 bases and J by 5 bases, with 10 bases between. This CDR3 region has 14 residues. Germline V CDR1 and CDR2: SGHTA, FQGNSA. CDR3 amino acids: CASSLAGGGETQYF. As DNA, the CDR3 is TGTGCCAGCAGCTTAGCGGGAGGGGGGGAGACCCAGTACTTC.

This chain connects TRBV9 to TRBJ2-1; 7 nucleotides align to TRBD2. V was clipped by 0 bases and J by 2 bases; unmatched bases: 5. The length of the CDR3 is 16 residues. The germline V gene has CDR1 SGDLS and CDR2 YYNGEE. CDR3 residues: CASSVVSSGAYNEQFF. The CDR3 nucleotides are TGTGCCAGCAGCGTAGTCTCTAGCGGAGCCTACAATGAGCAGTTCTTC. Full variable domain (missing parts from reference TRBV9 and TRBJ2-1): DSGVTQTPKHLITATGQRVTLRCSPRSGDLSVYWYQQSLDQGLQFLIQYYNGEERAKGNILERFSAQQFPDLHSELNLSSLELGDSALYFCASSVVSSGAYNEQFFGPGTRLTVL.

V usage is TRBV28 and J usage is TRBJ2-1; 7 nucleotides align to TRBD1. CDR1 is MDHEN and CDR2 is SYDVKM in the germline V gene. CDR3 length: 12 residues. V dropped 5 bases and J dropped 8; count of bases not matched to a gene: 3. Written as DNA, the CDR3 is TGTGCCAGCAGTCTGACAGGGTATGAGCAGTTCTTC. Translating it yields CASSLTGYEQFF.

The chain employs TRBV19 and TRBJ1-2; 8 bases are a match to TRBD1. The CDR3 loop spans 13 amino acids. CDR1 is LNHDA, CDR2 SQIVND, per germline (reference sequence). V gave up 10 bases and J gave up 8 bases; unmatched junction bases: 12. CDR3 loop: CATADREAPGYTF. CDR3 in DNA: TGTGCCACCGCGGACAGGGAAGCTCCCGGCTACACCTTC.

The chain carries TRBV20-1 and TRBJ1-5; 8 positions agree with TRBD1. Unmatched junction bases numbered 9, after V lost 3 bases and J lost 2 bases. The CDR3 is 16 amino acids. The V gene's germline CDR1 is DFQATT and CDR2 SNEGSKA (reference sequence). The CDR3 is CSASPRGQFGNQPQHF. CDR3 bases: TGCAGTGCTAGTCCCAGGGGGCAATTTGGCAATCAGCCCCAGCATTTT.